Many counts were recorded for the clone carrying this T cell receptor (beta chain). This sample was taken from a study of CD8+CD57+ T cells in acquired aplastic anemia. Study at large: Sorted CD4+ and CD8+ cell DNA averaged roughly 3 ug.

There are 14 residues in the CDR3. Trimming took 8 bases from V and 0 from J, leaving 8 bases between them. Germline V gene sequence: CDR1 LNHDA, CDR2 SQIVND (reference sequence). According to the study, genomic DNA was the template for TCR beta VDJ and CDR3 profiling. Using its own MiXCR run on the reads, TCRdb lists one record per CDR3 protein. This table holds 450,000 to 600,000 distinct CDR3 sequences, around 32% found once. Those patients picked for sequencing had displayed CD8+CD57+ cell expansion on flow cytometry. The clonotype was recovered from a human donor with aplastic anemia. The chain carries TRBV19 and TRBJ2-6; D is unclear. Sequencing was performed on sorted CD4+, CD8+, or CD8+CD57+ T cells (not recorded which) from PBMCs. This CDR3 is CASEDLSGANVLTF. CDR3 nucleotide sequence: TGTGCCAGTGAAGATCTCTCTGGGGCCAACGTCCTGACTTTC.